This T cell receptor (beta chain) comes out of a study of T cell responses to AZD1222 COVID-19 vaccine. The CDR3 totals 14 residues. The V and J ends lost 10 bases and 0 bases respectively, with 13 bases between them. Germline lookup yields CDR1 MNHEY and CDR2 SVGAGI. The method was immunoSEQ multiplex PCR; TCRdb's version includes in-frame clones alone and lacks a portion of them. The repertoire holds under 200,000 clones, with 88% as singletons. Pooled samples include second doses given at about 4 or 12 weeks. The chain has TRBV6-5 and TRBJ1-3, with D unresolved. The sequences come from peripheral blood, collected 28 days after the second AZD1222 dose. The sequence was collected from an adult who received the AZD1222 COVID-19 vaccine. For the CDR3, the DNA is TGTGCCACCACGCCCTTTCGCTCTGGAAACACCATATATTTT. It yields the protein CATTPFRSGNTIYF.